Each of the 30 T cell receptor beta chains below was sequenced from the same sample in a study of cytomegalovirus exposure and HLA in healthy donors. The data were produced by immunoSEQ multiplex PCR, yet TCRdb's version contains in-frame clones alone and is incomplete. Counted here are 150,000 to 200,000 clones, roughly 83% occurring once; the ten biggest clones make up more than 1.4%. The sample taken for sequencing was PBMCs. The receptors originated from a woman in her late teens or twenties in good health and CMV-seronegative.

This chain connects TRBV25-1 to TRBJ1-5; perhaps TRBD1 as D (5 bases). CDR1 is MGHDK and CDR2 is SYGVNS in the germline V gene. The CDR3 consists of 15 residues. Trimming removed 2 bases from V and 1 base from J, with 9 bases in between. CDR3 nucleotides: TGTGCCAGCAGTGAAAAAGGGGAAAGCAATCAGCCCCAGCATTTT. Encoded protein: CASSEKGESNQPQHF.

This chain connects TRBV6-1 to TRBJ1-1; D gene unclear. CDR3 size: 12 residues. CDR1 and CDR2 from the germline V gene are MNHNS and SASEGT. Deletions cut 3 bases from V and 11 bases from J, with 13 bases between. DNA for the CDR3: TGTGCCAGCAGTGACAATGAGGGAAGGGCTTTCTTT. This encodes CASSDNEGRAFF.

This clone was counted a single time. This chain connects TRBV5-1 to TRBJ2-5; possible D gene TRBD2, 5 bases. Germline V gene lookup returns CDR1 SGHRS and CDR2 YFSETQ. The CDR3 contains 15 residues. With 3 bases removed from V and 5 bases from J, the gap between germline ends came to 17 bases. For the CDR3, the DNA is TGCGCCAGCAGCTCACTACCAACTAGAAGTGAGACCCAGTACTTC. This encodes CASSSLPTRSETQYF. The variable domain in full, with the rest retrieved from reference TRBV5-1 and TRBJ2-5, is KAGVTQTPRYLIKTRGQQVTLSCSPISGHRSVSWYQQTPGQGLQFLFEYFSETQRNKGNFPGRFSGRQFSNSRSEMNVSTLELGDSALYLCASSSLPTRSETQYFGPGTRLLVL.

The chain has TRBV5-6 and TRBJ2-1, with D perhaps TRBD2 (5 bases). This CDR3 is built from 16 residues. V lost 2 bases and J lost 8, with 20 bases in between. CDR1 SGHDT and CDR2 YYEEEE come from the germline V gene. CDR3 bases: TGTGCCAGCAGCTTCGGGGAGTGGTATCCCTCCCATGAGCAGTTCTTC. This encodes CASSFGEWYPSHEQFF. The full variable domain, with the rest looked up from reference TRBV5-6 and TRBJ2-1, is DAGVTQSPTHLIKTRGQQVTLRCSPKSGHDTVSWYQQALGQGPQFIFQYYEEEERQRGNFPDRFSGHQFPNYSSELNVNALLLGDSALYLCASSFGEWYPSHEQFFGPGTRLTVL.

The chain recombines TRBV5-1 with TRBJ1-6, with D possibly TRBD1 on 6 matching bases. Deletions cut 4 bases from V and 7 bases from J, with 15 bases between. Germline V lookup: CDR1 SGHRS, CDR2 YFSETQ. The CDR3 has 15 residues. The CDR3 nucleotides are TGCGCCAGCAGCGAACAGGGAGCTCTGAATTCACCCCTCCACTTT. Translating gives CASSEQGALNSPLHF. The entire variable domain, with the rest obtained from reference TRBV5-1 and TRBJ1-6, is as follows: KAGVTQTPRYLIKTRGQQVTLSCSPISGHRSVSWYQQTPGQGLQFLFEYFSETQRNKGNFPGRFSGRQFSNSRSEMNVSTLELGDSALYLCASSEQGALNSPLHFGNGTRLTVT.

This rearrangement joins TRBV5-1 to TRBJ2-1, with TRBD1 matching over 10 bases. The CDR3 has 16 residues. The ends lost 3 bases at V and 4 bases at J; junction bases unmatched: 7. Germline CDR1 and CDR2: SGHRS and YFSETQ. CDR3 protein: CASSWAGGQGYNEQFF. CDR3 DNA: TGCGCCAGCAGCTGGGCCGGGGGACAGGGGTACAATGAGCAGTTCTTC.

This chain joins TRBV25-1 and TRBJ1-2, with a possible D match to TRBD1 (5 bases). The CDR3 consists of 15 residues. Germline loops: CDR1 MGHDK, CDR2 SYGVNS. V lost 11 bases and J lost 2, with 21 bases in between. The CDR3 sequence: CASSLGGRTNYGYTF. In nucleotides, the CDR3 is TGTGCCTCATCATTGGGGGGACGCACCAACTATGGCTACACCTTC.

This clone was detected only a few times. The chain is built from TRBV5-6 and TRBJ1-2, with a tentative D call TRBD1 (5 bases). The germline gives CDR1 SGHDT, CDR2 YYEEEE. Deletions cut 1 base from V and 6 bases from J, with 10 bases between. The CDR3 runs to 13 residues. CDR3 amino acids: CASSLPGRDGYTF. The CDR3 region has the DNA TGTGCCAGCAGCTTGCCAGGGAGGGATGGCTACACCTTC. The entire variable domain, with the rest obtained from reference TRBV5-6 and TRBJ1-2, is as follows: DAGVTQSPTHLIKTRGQQVTLRCSPKSGHDTVSWYQQALGQGPQFIFQYYEEEERQRGNFPDRFSGHQFPNYSSELNVNALLLGDSALYLCASSLPGRDGYTFGSGTRLTVV.

The chain combines TRBV4-2 with TRBJ1-3, with a weak D call TRBD1 (6 bases). The CDR3 sequence is 18 residues long. Germline V CDR1 and CDR2: LGHNA, YNFKEQ. V lost 1 base and J 3 bases, leaving 19 bases between the germline ends. CDR3 sequence: CASSQAEVGGLHGNTIYF. As DNA, the CDR3 is TGTGCCAGCAGCCAAGCGGAAGTGGGGGGGCTTCATGGAAACACCATATATTTT.

This rearrangement joins TRBV2 to TRBJ1-5; TRBD1 might be the D (5 bases). The length of the CDR3 is 17 residues. V was trimmed by 4 bases and J by 0 bases, leaving 16 bases between them. Looked up from germline, CDR1 is SNHLY and CDR2 is FYNNEI. Here the CDR3 reads CASSGLQGLYSNQPQHF. In DNA form, the CDR3 reads TGTGCCAGCAGTGGACTGCAGGGCTTGTATAGCAATCAGCCCCAGCATTTT.

The chain carries TRBV6-1 and TRBJ1-1, with 8 bases identical to TRBD1. V lost 4 bases and J lost 1; bases outside the gene matches: 2. Germline CDR1 and CDR2: MNHNS and SASEGT. The CDR3 length is 14 residues. The CDR3 DNA sequence: TGTGCCAGCAGTGGGACAGGGCCGAACACTGAAGCTTTCTTT. It is translated as CASSGTGPNTEAFF.

This chain joins TRBV25-1 and TRBJ1-1, with 7 bases that match TRBD1. Germline V lookup: CDR1 MGHDK, CDR2 SYGVNS. CDR3 length: 15 residues. The V gene end was trimmed by 3 bases and the J gene end by 0 bases; junction bases not matched to a gene: 4. For the CDR3, the DNA is TGTGCCAGCAGTGATGCGACAGGGCTGAACACTGAAGCTTTCTTT. Translated, it gives CASSDATGLNTEAFF.

The rearrangement uses TRBV6-5 and TRBJ1-5, with a possible D match to TRBD1 (6 bases). V gave up 8 bases and J gave up 7 bases, with 15 bases separating them. There are 13 residues in the CDR3. The germline CDR1 and CDR2 sequences are MNHEY and SVGAGI. CDR3 sequence: CASLRGLGQPQHF. The CDR3 nucleotides are TGTGCCAGCCTAAGGGGGTTAGGGCAGCCCCAGCATTTT.

The rearrangement uses TRBV28 and TRBJ1-5; D gene unclear. Looked up from germline, CDR1 is MDHEN and CDR2 is SYDVKM. CDR3 length: 12 residues. Trimming pared 8 bases from V and 4 bases from J, leaving 9 bases between. The CDR3 nucleotides read TGTGCCAGCCGGTCGGGAAATCAGCCCCAGCATTTT. Translated: CASRSGNQPQHF.

This clone was seen a few times. V is TRBV6-5 and J is TRBJ1-1; D not certain. V was trimmed by 0 bases and J by 5 bases, leaving 10 bases between them. The CDR3 has 14 amino acids. In germline, CDR1 is MNHEY, CDR2 SVGAGI. The CDR3 loop is CASSYSTGRTEAFF. CDR3 sequence (DNA): TGTGCCAGCAGTTACTCCACTGGTCGGACTGAAGCTTTCTTT.

This chain joins TRBV19 and TRBJ2-7; no firm D call. Looked up from germline, CDR1 is LNHDA and CDR2 is SQIVND (reference sequence). This CDR3 comprises 15 residues. Trimming cost V 4 bases and J 0 bases, with 13 bases left between them. CDR3 sequence: CASSKSYSPSYEQYF. CDR3 bases: TGTGCCAGTAGTAAATCCTATTCCCCCTCCTACGAGCAGTACTTC.

This chain links TRBV4-1 with TRBJ1-5; D not resolved. The CDR3 spans 17 residues. Germline V CDR1 and CDR2: MGHRA, YSYEKL. Trimming took 4 bases from V and 1 from J, leaving 17 bases between them. The CDR3 nucleotides read TGCGCCAGCAGCCCAATTAATACACCGTACAGCAATCAGCCCCAGCATTTT. Protein: CASSPINTPYSNQPQHF.

The chain recombines TRBV27 with TRBJ1-1, with D uncertain. The CDR3 sequence is 12 residues long. Trimming shortened V by 8 bases and J by 7 bases, and 14 bases separated the two germline ends. Germline assignment: CDR1 MNHEY and CDR2 SMNVEV (reference sequence). The CDR3 is CASGSLAGEAFF. The CDR3, as DNA: TGTGCCAGCGGCTCCTTGGCGGGTGAAGCTTTCTTT.

The chain recombines TRBV25-1 with TRBJ1-1, with 9 positions matching TRBD1. The CDR3 totals 14 residues. CDR1 MGHDK and CDR2 SYGVNS come from the germline V gene. Trimming took 4 bases from V and 7 from J; bases not matched to a gene: 7. The CDR3 nucleotides are TGTGCCAGCAGTGTTGGACAGGGGATTCTTGAAGCTTTCTTT. The encoded protein is CASSVGQGILEAFF.

V is TRBV27 and J is TRBJ2-3; a weak D match, TRBD2 (5 bases). Germline CDR1 MNHEY, CDR2 SMNVEV (reference sequence). Trimming took 3 bases from V and 0 from J, leaving 10 bases between them. This CDR3 is 15 amino acids long. CDR3 in amino acids: CASSFGGLSTDTQYF. The DNA for the CDR3 is TGTGCCAGCAGTTTTGGCGGGTTAAGCACAGATACGCAGTATTTT.

The V gene is TRBV27, the J gene TRBJ1-1; D uncertain. V was pared by 3 bases and J by 5 bases, with 13 bases between. This CDR3 has 14 residues. Per germline, CDR1 MNHEY and CDR2 SMNVEV (reference sequence). CDR3 bases: TGTGCCAGCAGTTTGAAGGGAGGAGTAACTGAAGCTTTCTTT. Translation: CASSLKGGVTEAFF.

Here the CDR3 DNA reads TGTGCCAGCAGTTCCCCGGACAGGTTCCACGAGCAGTACTTC. It yields the protein CASSSPDRFHEQYF. V gene TRBV6-5 combines with J gene TRBJ2-7; 7 bases match TRBD1. The ends lost 4 bases at V and 5 bases at J; junction bases unmatched: 8. Germline CDR1 and CDR2: MNHEY and SVGAGI. The length of the CDR3 is 14 residues.

V usage is TRBV6-1 and J usage is TRBJ1-2; TRBD1 is a possible D gene (6 bases). The CDR3 covers 16 residues. V was shortened by 4 bases and J by 2 bases, with 17 bases between the two germline ends. CDR1 and CDR2 from the germline V gene are MNHNS and SASEGT. In nucleotides, the CDR3 is TGTGCCAGCAGTGGAATGGGCGGACAGCTGAACTATGGCTACACCTTC. Translated, it gives CASSGMGGQLNYGYTF.

The rearrangement uses TRBV6-5 and TRBJ2-3; D uncertain. V was trimmed by 2 bases and J by 3 bases, leaving 12 bases between them. The CDR3 contains 15 residues. Germline V gene data show CDR1 as MNHEY and CDR2 as SVGAGI. CDR3 nucleotide sequence: TGTGCCAGCAGTTACCCATCGACAACTACAGATACGCAGTATTTT. Its protein is CASSYPSTTTDTQYF.

The CDR3 DNA sequence: TGTGCCAGCTCACCACAAGGACAGGCGATGAATGAGCAGTTCTTC. Protein sequence: CASSPQGQAMNEQFF. The genes are TRBV18 and TRBJ2-1; 7 bases align to TRBD1. Germline CDR1 and CDR2: KGHSH and LQKENI. Trimming removed 1 base from V and 7 bases from J; junction bases left unmatched: 7. The CDR3 is made up of 15 amino acids.

This clone was found once. The CDR3 protein is CASSEFYGGSGNEQYF. The DNA for the CDR3 is TGTGCCAGCAGTGAATTCTATGGCGGGAGTGGTAACGAGCAGTACTTC. The chain employs TRBV6-1 and TRBJ2-7; TRBD2 matches 7 bases. The CDR3 totals 16 residues. V shed 2 bases, J shed 5 bases, and the junction held 12 bases outside the gene matches. The V gene's germline CDR1 is MNHNS and CDR2 SASEGT.

The chain combines TRBV25-1 with TRBJ1-2; D uncertain. The CDR3 loop spans 13 amino acids. CDR1 is MGHDK, CDR2 SYGVNS, per germline. Trimming shortened V by 1 base and J by 4 bases, and 7 bases separated the two germline ends. CDR3 region: CASSELFGYGYTF. The CDR3 DNA reads TGTGCCAGCAGTGAATTATTCGGCTATGGCTACACCTTC.

There are a few counts of this clone. V and J are TRBV5-1 and TRBJ2-3; TRBD2 agrees at 8 bases. V was clipped by 0 bases and J by 4 bases; unmatched bases: 10. Germline loops: CDR1 SGHRS, CDR2 YFSETQ. CDR3 length: 17 residues. CDR3 nucleotides: TGCGCCAGCAGCTTGGCCAGCGGGGGTTTCTCTCCAGATACGCAGTATTTT. Translation: CASSLASGGFSPDTQYF.

A word on this clone: Mismatch with germline at one junction end may stem from a read error. The V and J genes are TRBV29-1 and TRBJ2-1, with 12 bases matching TRBD2. This CDR3 spans 15 amino acids. Germline CDR1 reads SQVTM; CDR2 reads ANQGSEA. CDR3 residues: CSVVSRTSGEPYGIF. The CDR3 nucleotides read TGCAGCGTTGTGTCGCGGACTAGCGGGGAGCCTTATGGGATCTTC.

The V gene is TRBV28, the J gene TRBJ1-1, with D possibly TRBD1 on 5 matching bases. This CDR3 region has 15 residues. The germline V gene has CDR1 MDHEN and CDR2 SYDVKM. Trimming cost V 4 bases and J 6 bases, with 18 bases left between them. DNA of the CDR3: TGTGCCAGCAGTTGTAGGGGCGGGGGGGGTGCTGAAGCTTTCTTT. Translating it yields CASSCRGGGGAEAFF.